These T cell receptor beta chains were read from a single sample in a study of blood T cell repertoires in COVID-19. Using immunoSEQ multiplex PCR, the repertoire was profiled, and TCRdb retains in-frame clones only, with some absent. There are 110,000 or so clones in the sample; about 85% occur only once, and just over 4% lies in the top ten. The sequenced sample consisted of peripheral blood. Every receptor here comes from a woman in her 70s with acute or convalescent COVID-19. CDR3s include the opening cysteine and the closing phenylalanine or tryptophan. The D gene is left open where the match is weak. A row's size may be missing; if present it is once, few, many or a size class.

j_call clone_size cdr3_length d_call v_call cdr3_aa cdr3_nt
TRBJ2-7 NA 16 TRBD1 TRBV28 CASRPGRDRGSYEQYF TGTGCCAGCAGACCCGGTCGGGACAGGGGTTCCTACGAGCAGTACTTC
TRBJ2-5 NA 16 TRBD2 TRBV19 CASSTGTSGGGETQYF TGTGCCAGTAGTACCGGGACTAGCGGGGGGGGAGAGACCCAGTACTTC
TRBJ2-7 many 15 TRBD1 TRBV6-2/TRBV6-3 CASSLKGQGAYEQYF TGTGCCAGCAGCCTAAAGGGACAGGGGGCTTACGAGCAGTACTTC
TRBJ1-2 NA 15 TRBD1 TRBV5-1 CASSAGGTGDYGYTF TGCGCCAGCAGCGCGGGGGGGACAGGGGACTATGGCTACACCTTC
TRBJ1-3 NA 16 TRBD1 TRBV4-2 CASSLEGTASGNTIYF TGTGCCAGCAGCCTTGAAGGGACAGCATCTGGAAACACCATATATTTT
TRBJ2-1 NA 14 NA TRBV7-3 CASSATDSINEQFF TGTGCCAGCAGCGCAACGGACAGTATCAATGAGCAGTTCTTC
TRBJ1-4 NA 14 NA TRBV7-9 CASSLRQGGEKLFF TGTGCCAGCAGCTTAAGGCAGGGTGGAGAAAAACTGTTTTTT
TRBJ1-1 few 15 TRBD1 TRBV19 CASSKPTGVRTEAFF TGTGCCAGTAGTAAACCGACAGGGGTGAGGACTGAAGCTTTCTTT
TRBJ1-1 few 14 TRBD1 TRBV2 CASSPRQGTTEAFF TGTGCCAGCAGCCCGAGACAGGGTACCACTGAAGCTTTCTTT
TRBJ1-2 few 14 NA TRBV3-1/TRBV3-2 CASSQLQGGTGYTF TGTGCCAGCAGCCAGCTCCAGGGAGGCACTGGCTACACCTTC
TRBJ2-2 NA 18 TRBD2 TRBV5-1 CASSLAGTSGANTGELFF TGCGCCAGCAGCTTGGCCGGGACTAGCGGGGCGAACACCGGGGAGCTGTTTTTT
TRBJ1-2 NA 15 TRBD1 TRBV6-5 CASSYSTDRGRGYTF TGTGCCAGCAGTTACTCGACGGACAGGGGAAGGGGCTACACCTTC
TRBJ1-2 NA 15 NA TRBV19 CASSPRPEASYGYTF TGTGCCAGTAGTCCCCGCCCGGAGGCCAGCTATGGCTACACCTTC
TRBJ2-3 NA 17 NA TRBV11-3 CASSGGRDRGYTDTQYF TGTGCCAGCAGCGGCGGGAGAGACAGGGGCTACACAGATACGCAGTATTTT
TRBJ2-5 NA 16 NA TRBV3-1/TRBV3-2 CASSQEEERVQETQYF TGTGCCAGCAGCCAAGAGGAAGAGAGGGTCCAAGAGACCCAGTACTTC
TRBJ1-2 few 15 TRBD1 TRBV7-9 CASSPLWTGTYGYTF TGTGCCAGCAGCCCGCTCTGGACAGGGACCTATGGCTACACCTTC
TRBJ2-3 NA 12 TRBD2 TRBV7-2 CASSRGLASQYF TGTGCCAGCAGCCGCGGACTAGCGTCGCAGTATTTT
TRBJ2-2 NA 15 NA TRBV9 CASSGSTKNTGELFF TGTGCCAGCAGCGGATCCACTAAGAACACCGGGGAGCTGTTTTTT
TRBJ1-1 NA 13 NA TRBV6-6 CASSYARGTEAFF TGTGCCAGCAGTTACGCTCGGGGTACTGAAGCTTTCTTT
TRBJ2-7 NA 17 TRBD2 TRBV3-1/TRBV3-2 CASSPPPSSGRSNEQYF TGTGCCAGCAGCCCTCCCCCCTCTAGCGGGAGGTCCAACGAGCAGTACTTC
TRBJ1-2 NA 17 NA TRBV4-1 CASSQGAGARIQYGYTF TGCGCCAGCAGCCAAGGGGCGGGGGCCCGTATTCAATATGGCTACACCTTC
TRBJ1-3 NA 14 NA TRBV18 CASSPPGAGNTIYF TGTGCCAGCTCACCACCAGGGGCTGGAAACACCATATATTTT
TRBJ1-5 NA 15 NA TRBV4-1 CASSQRGDSNQPQHF TGCGCCAGCAGCCAACGGGGGGATAGCAATCAGCCCCAGCATTTT
TRBJ2-4 NA 17 NA TRBV7-2 CASSLEGVPLAKNIQYF TGTGCCAGCAGCTTAGAGGGGGTACCTCTAGCCAAAAACATTCAGTACTTC
TRBJ1-2 NA 15 NA TRBV9 CASSRPGGYSYGYTF TGTGCCAGCAGCCGTCCCGGGGGGTATTCCTATGGCTACACCTTC
TRBJ1-3 NA 18 NA TRBV3-1/TRBV3-2 CASSQGNGGFRSGNTIYF TGTGCCAGCAGCCAAGGAAATGGGGGGTTTAGGTCTGGAAACACCATATATTTT
TRBJ2-7 NA 16 NA TRBV28 CASSLSPSNKYVEQYF TGTGCCAGCAGTTTATCCCCTAGCAACAAGTACGTCGAGCAGTACTTC
TRBJ2-1 NA 16 TRBD2 TRBV19 CASSIGAGGQYNEQFF TGTGCCAGTAGTATAGGGGCGGGGGGCCAATACAATGAGCAGTTCTTC
TRBJ2-1 NA 15 TRBD2 TRBV5-1 CASSPGLAGVGEQFF TGCGCCAGCAGCCCCGGACTAGCGGGAGTGGGTGAGCAGTTCTTC
TRBJ1-4 once 15 NA TRBV28 CASSSLGRDGEKLFF TGTGCCAGCAGCTCCCTGGGGAGGGATGGTGAAAAACTGTTTTTT
TRBJ1-2 NA 14 NA TRBV15 CATRASGAGYGYTF TGTGCCACTAGGGCATCAGGAGCGGGGTATGGCTACACCTTC
TRBJ2-3 NA 18 TRBD2 TRBV2 CASSGQGLAGASTDTQYF TGTGCCAGCAGTGGTCAGGGACTAGCGGGGGCGAGCACAGATACGCAGTATTTT
TRBJ2-1 NA 11 NA TRBV29-1 CSGSSYNEQFF TGCAGCGGGAGCTCCTACAATGAGCAGTTCTTC
TRBJ2-3 once 16 TRBD2 TRBV28 CASKSKRGSSTDTQYF TGTGCCAGCAAATCCAAGCGGGGGAGCAGCACAGATACGCAGTATTTT
TRBJ1-2 NA 12 NA TRBV28 CASGVRGYGYTF TGTGCCAGCGGGGTCAGGGGCTATGGCTACACCTTC
TRBJ1-1 NA 14 TRBD1 TRBV6-5 CASSYRTGRPEAFF TGTGCCAGCAGTTACCGGACAGGGAGGCCTGAAGCTTTCTTT
TRBJ2-1 NA 12 NA TRBV28 CASRASVGEQFF TGTGCCAGCAGAGCTAGCGTCGGTGAGCAGTTCTTC
TRBJ2-3 few 16 NA TRBV5-1 CASSSGSISSTDTQYF TGCGCCAGCAGCTCTGGTAGCATCTCTAGCACAGATACGCAGTATTTT
TRBJ1-2 NA 14 TRBD1 TRBV19 CASSVNRGLYGYTF TGTGCCAGTAGTGTAAACAGGGGGCTCTATGGCTACACCTTC
TRBJ1-2 NA 11 NA TRBV18 CASSPREGYTF TGTGCCAGCTCACCAAGGGAGGGCTACACCTTC
TRBJ1-3 NA 12 NA TRBV7-9 CASSLGRDTIYF TGTGCCAGCAGCCTTGGGCGAGACACCATATATTTT
TRBJ1-2 NA 14 TRBD1 TRBV20-1 CSAIDRASGYGYTF TGCAGTGCTATTGACAGGGCTTCGGGCTATGGCTACACCTTC
TRBJ2-7 NA 14 NA TRBV7-2 CASSLFRDSYEQYF TGTGCCAGCAGCTTATTCCGGGACTCCTACGAGCAGTACTTC
TRBJ2-1 NA 15 TRBD2 TRBV3-1/TRBV3-2 CASSQGREAYNEQFF TGTGCCAGCAGCCAAGGTCGGGAGGCCTACAATGAGCAGTTCTTC
TRBJ2-1 NA 15 TRBD1 TRBV10-3 CAISGPGTGRNEQFF TGTGCCATCAGCGGACCCGGGACAGGGCGCAATGAGCAGTTCTTC
TRBJ2-1 few 17 NA TRBV27 CASSLSPSGNAYNEQFF TGTGCCAGCAGTTTAAGCCCGAGCGGAAACGCTTACAATGAGCAGTTCTTC
TRBJ2-1 NA 16 NA TRBV7-2 CASSFSGTSLYNEQFF TGTGCCAGCAGCTTCTCCGGGACAAGCCTCTACAATGAGCAGTTCTTC
TRBJ2-7 NA 14 NA TRBV5-1 CASSTSGGDYEQYF TGCGCCAGCAGCACCTCCGGAGGGGACTACGAGCAGTACTTC
TRBJ2-4 NA 15 TRBD1 TRBV2 CASRGTGVAKNIQYF TGTGCCAGCAGGGGGACAGGGGTTGCCAAAAACATTCAGTACTTC
TRBJ2-2 NA 16 NA TRBV19 CASSIIIGVGAGELFF TGTGCCAGTAGTATAATCATTGGTGTCGGAGCCGGGGAGCTGTTTTTT
TRBJ2-7 NA 11 NA TRBV2 CASGLSYEQYF TGTGCCAGCGGACTGTCGTACGAGCAGTACTTC
TRBJ1-2 NA 15 TRBD1 TRBV5-8 CASSLDRGEIYGYTF TGTGCCAGCAGCTTGGACAGGGGGGAAATCTATGGCTACACCTTC
TRBJ2-7 NA 14 NA TRBV7-2 CASSFQGMIGEQYF TGTGCCAGCAGCTTCCAGGGAATGATCGGCGAGCAGTACTTC
TRBJ2-5 NA 15 TRBD1 TRBV27 CASSLTWDSQETQYF TGTGCCAGCAGTCTTACCTGGGACAGCCAAGAGACCCAGTACTTC